These T cell receptor beta chains were read from a single sample in a study of T cell responses to AZD1222 COVID-19 vaccine. Using immunoSEQ multiplex PCR, the repertoire was profiled, and TCRdb retains in-frame clones only, with some absent. The data contain about 75,000 clones, more than 70% of them singletons. The sample in question was peripheral blood, obtained 28 days after the second dose of the MenACWY control vaccine. The receptors come from an adult who received the MenACWY meningococcal vaccine as a control. CDR3s leave out the opening cysteine and the closing phenylalanine or tryptophan. Each record gives: V gene, CDR3 length, CDR3 protein.

V: TRBV6-1; length: 15; CDR3: ASSESTPDGAGSPLH
V: TRBV30; length: 11; CDR3: AWSLNRGYTIY
V: TRBV18; length: 12; CDR3: ASSPDRADYGYT
V: TRBV6-1; length: 15; CDR3: ASSELNSGGRIYEQY
V: TRBV9; length: 12; CDR3: ASSVGVGGNTIY
V: TRBV28; length: 16; CDR3: ASSLFGSGGTFNQPQH
V: TRBV7-2; length: 14; CDR3: ASSLAGSGGPDTQY
V: TRBV30; length: 10; CDR3: AWSRGYYGYT
V: TRBV30; length: 14; CDR3: AWSAVGGWDPGEAF
V: TRBV6-5; length: 14; CDR3: ASSYPGTGGNSAQY
V: TRBV30; length: 12; CDR3: AWSTSYKNTEAF
V: TRBV2; length: 12; CDR3: ASRQETPPETQY
V: TRBV19; length: 11; CDR3: ASSIGPQGPQH
V: TRBV5-1; length: 14; CDR3: ASSLAGGPSTDTQY
V: TRBV14; length: 13; CDR3: ASSQVTGNLFGYT
V: TRBV7-2; length: 12; CDR3: ASSLTSWEGEQF
V: TRBV19; length: 13; CDR3: ASSIFRDGNQPQH
V: TRBV6-5; length: 12; CDR3: ASSYSASTDTQY
V: TRBV6-5; length: 12; CDR3: ASSYGGSTDTQY
V: TRBV19; length: 13; CDR3: ASSIERTGRYGYT
V: TRBV14; length: 11; CDR3: ASSLTGGTEAF
V: TRBV25-1; length: 11; CDR3: AVDGAGEGKLF
V: TRBV24-1; length: 13; CDR3: ATSDSGLGGYGYT
V: TRBV19; length: 14; CDR3: ATKGRTGEPTGELF
V: TRBV5-1; length: 13; CDR3: ASSSSGTGEEPQH
V: TRBV27; length: 13; CDR3: ATRGRGTTNQPQH
V: TRBV5-4; length: 14; CDR3: ASSPSGLAGTDTQY
V: TRBV5-4; length: 11; CDR3: ASSMQGNYGYT
V: TRBV5-6; length: 13; CDR3: ASSLKGISNQPQH
V: TRBV28; length: 12; CDR3: ASRAEGGHSPLH
V: TRBV5-1; length: 13; CDR3: ASSFAGTGRNEQF
V: TRBV28; length: 12; CDR3: ASRPQGMGQPQH
V: TRBV19; length: 12; CDR3: ASSVTGAGQPQH
V: TRBV7-8; length: 14; CDR3: ASSSEINGGEHEQF
V: TRBV20-1; length: 9; CDR3: SARGLTEAF
V: TRBV5-6; length: 11; CDR3: ASSLTNTGELF
V: TRBV2; length: 11; CDR3: ASSRDHQGEQY
V: TRBV9; length: 13; CDR3: ASSVGTGGRLGYT
V: TRBV19; length: 13; CDR3: ASSIGGGGTYEQY
V: TRBV28; length: 12; CDR3: ASSSQGRIYEQY
V: TRBV4-2; length: 16; CDR3: ASSQEGLAGANYNEQF
V: TRBV6-5; length: 13; CDR3: ASSIPDRPNTEAF
V: TRBV9; length: 11; CDR3: ASGTGGVDTQY
V: TRBV27; length: 10; CDR3: ASSRSRNEQF
V: TRBV7-9; length: 13; CDR3: ASSLTGGTQETQY
V: TRBV19; length: 9; CDR3: ASSTGAGYT
V: TRBV2; length: 10; CDR3: ASSDQGYEQY
V: TRBV11-1; length: 13; CDR3: ASSPQGAGTGELF
V: TRBV23-1; length: 10; CDR3: ATPGAGNTIY